This T cell receptor (beta chain) was captured in a study of T cell changes during pregnancy in multiple sclerosis. The CDR3 sequence is 15 residues long. V shed 0 bases and J shed 4 bases, with 13 bases lying between them. Germline CDR1 reads SGDLS; CDR2 reads YYNGEE. Libraries were prepared by immunoSEQ multiplex PCR; TCRdb keeps only in-frame clonotypes and omits some of them. This table has 35,000 to 55,000 clones, roughly 95% appearing once. Sequencing was performed on CD8+ T cells from peripheral blood mononuclear cells, taken after pregnancy. J is TRBJ1-2 and V is TRBV9; D remains unclear. The clonotype originates from a female donor with multiple sclerosis, enrolled in a pregnancy study. The CDR3 nucleotides read TGTGCCAGCAGCGTAGAGGCCACGGGGAGCTATGGCTACACCTTC. This gives the protein CASSVEATGSYGYTF.